What follows is one T cell receptor beta chain and its context. Its antigen is unidentified. Just one base apart from a much larger clone, this may be a read error. This specimen comes from a study of blood T cells in healthy people across ages. Whole-study results and caveats: Donor CMV status was unknown, possibly confounding expanded clonotype changes. Among T cells, TCR beta diversity per million cells dropped roughly linearly as age rose. With naive T cell percentage, TCR beta diversity showed a strong correlation.

The sample, roughly 9.1 milliliters of peripheral blood, was drawn from each donor. A second roughly 6 to 11 cycle PCR used barcoded and J-beta primers. TCRdb processed the 5' RACE reads anew with MiXCR; each CDR3 protein has one entry. This table holds hundreds of thousands of distinct CDR3 sequences, about 62% found once. The ends were cut back, 10 bases at V and 0 bases at J, with 6 bases in the middle. Germline assignment: CDR1 ENHRY and CDR2 SYGVKD. The CDR3 has 11 residues. The origin of this receptor is a young man in good health. V and J are TRBV10-3 and TRBJ1-2; D remains unclear. Sequenced input: blood. For the CDR3, the DNA is TGTGCCACCTGGACTAACTATGGCTACACCTTC. Its translation: CATWTNYGYTF.